The sequence of this TCR beta chain was determined in a study of blood T cell repertoires in COVID-19. In the original analysis: By means of reference gene primer amplification, nucleated cell counts were estimated. Here immunoSEQ multiplex PCR was the method, and the copy in TCRdb shows in-frame clones only, minus some. Clone size and V and J calls were adopted from that table, with D and trimming inferred from the DNA. The sample records under 350,000 clones, approximately 86% being singletons. Participants came from about 24 US areas, aged roughly 18 to 100 years. Clinical history as reported by participants underpinned cohort assignment. The TCR was taken from a young woman who had recovered from COVID-19. Specimen: PBMCs or T cells enriched from blood (not recorded which).

As DNA, the CDR3 is TGTGCCAGCAGCTTGCTTAGCAATGAGCAGTTCTTC. As protein: CASSLLSNEQFF. The rearrangement links TRBV7-9 to TRBJ2-1; D is undetermined. Germline V CDR1 and CDR2: SEHNR, FQNEAQ (reference sequence). The CDR3 loop spans 12 amino acids. Trimming stripped 3 bases from V and 6 bases from J, with 6 bases between.